The clone carrying this T cell receptor beta chain has just a few counts. The assay was immunoSEQ multiplex PCR, and TCRdb's table has in-frame clones only and misses some. The sample includes some 120,000 clones, around 87% of them seen just once. CDR1 is MNHEY, CDR2 SVGAGI, per germline. Trimming took off 8 bases at V and 5 bases at J, with 13 bases between the two ends. This CDR3 is 12 amino acids long. The source of the sample is a study of T cell responses to AZD1222 COVID-19 vaccine. This specimen was peripheral blood, taken 28 days after the second AZD1222 dose. The chain employs TRBV6-5 and TRBJ2-7; no definite D call. The receptor's source is an adult who received the AZD1222 COVID-19 vaccine. CDR3 nucleotide sequence: TGTGCCAGCTTAGACCTCTCGGACGAGCAGTACTTC. Translating it yields CASLDLSDEQYF.